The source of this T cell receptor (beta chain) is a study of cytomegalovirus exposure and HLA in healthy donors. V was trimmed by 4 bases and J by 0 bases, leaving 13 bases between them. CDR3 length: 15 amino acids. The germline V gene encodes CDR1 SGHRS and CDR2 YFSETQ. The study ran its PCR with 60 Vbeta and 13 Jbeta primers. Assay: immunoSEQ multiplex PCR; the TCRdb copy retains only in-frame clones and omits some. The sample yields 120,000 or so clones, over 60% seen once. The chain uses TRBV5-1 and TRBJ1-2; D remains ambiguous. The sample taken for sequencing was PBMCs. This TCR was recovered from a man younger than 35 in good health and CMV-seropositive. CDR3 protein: CASSPNSDTNYGYTF. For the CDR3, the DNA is TGCGCCAGCAGCCCCAACAGTGATACTAACTATGGCTACACCTTC.